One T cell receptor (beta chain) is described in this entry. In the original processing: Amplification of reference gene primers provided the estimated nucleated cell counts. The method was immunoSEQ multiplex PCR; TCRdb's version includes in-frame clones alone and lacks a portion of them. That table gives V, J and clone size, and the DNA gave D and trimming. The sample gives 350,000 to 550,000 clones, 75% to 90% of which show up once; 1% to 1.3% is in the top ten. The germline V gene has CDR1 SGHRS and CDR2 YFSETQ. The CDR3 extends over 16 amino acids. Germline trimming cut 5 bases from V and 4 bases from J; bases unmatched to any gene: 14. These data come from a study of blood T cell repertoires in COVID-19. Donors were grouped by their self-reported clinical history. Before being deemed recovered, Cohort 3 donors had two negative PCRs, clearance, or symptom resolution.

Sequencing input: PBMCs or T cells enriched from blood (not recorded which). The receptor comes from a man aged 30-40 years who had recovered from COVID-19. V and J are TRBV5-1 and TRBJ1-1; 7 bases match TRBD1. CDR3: CASSREGARGSTEAFF. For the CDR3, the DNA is TGCGCCAGCAGTCGGGAGGGGGCACGTGGTTCCACTGAAGCTTTCTTT.